Following are 24 T cell receptor beta chains from one sample sequenced in a study of cytomegalovirus exposure and HLA in healthy donors. Sequenced by immunoSEQ multiplex PCR; TCRdb stores in-frame clones only, minus some. The data hold 57,000 or so clones, with 90% to 96% observed a single time. Sequencing was performed on PBMCs. The receptors originated from a man younger than 30 in good health and CMV-seronegative.

Points on this clone: The junction shows a germline mismatch at one end, possibly a read error. V is TRBV19 and J is TRBJ1-2; 7 positions agree with TRBD1. Germline V gives CDR1 LNHDA, CDR2 SQIVND (reference sequence). The CDR3 totals 12 residues. Written as DNA, the CDR3 is TGTGCCAGTAGTGTAGAACAGGGGTTCTACACCTTC. It codes for CASSVEQGFYTF.

This clone was seen once. The gene calls are TRBV5-1 and TRBJ2-7; 11 bases align to TRBD2. The J segment lost 5 bases and the V segment lost 3 bases, leaving 10 bases of the junction unmatched. CDR3 length: 16 residues. CDR1 and CDR2 (germline): SGHRS, YFSETQ. CDR3 bases: TGCGCCAGCAGCTCAGTTTCCCCGGGACTAGCGGACGAGCAGTACTTC. Translation gives CASSSVSPGLADEQYF.

This rearrangement joins TRBV4-1 to TRBJ1-1; D is unclear. Germline assignment: CDR1 MGHRA and CDR2 YSYEKL. The CDR3 sequence is 15 residues long. V dropped 0 bases and J dropped 0 bases, with 8 bases sitting between them. The CDR3 loop is CASSQDLSVNTEAFF. The CDR3 nucleotides read TGCGCCAGCAGCCAAGATTTGTCCGTGAACACTGAAGCTTTCTTT.

The chain uses TRBV6-5 and TRBJ2-7, with TRBD1 as a possible D gene (6 bases). CDR1 is MNHEY, CDR2 SVGAGI, per germline. V was shortened by 5 bases and J by 1 base, with 15 bases between the two germline ends. The CDR3 consists of 15 residues. The CDR3 sequence: CASSPRSGASYEQYF. CDR3 bases: TGTGCCAGCAGTCCAAGATCAGGGGCATCCTACGAGCAGTACTTC.

The chain carries TRBV21-1 and TRBJ1-5; the D call of TRBD1 is as the table states it, not checked on the DNA. TRBV21-1 is assigned pseudogene status. The CDR3 is 19 amino acids. The CDR3 loop reads CASSKEALEQTYSNQPQHF. The CDR3 bases are TGTGCCAGCAGCAAAGAAGCCCTCGAACAGACCTATAGCAATCAGCCCCAGCATTTT.

The rearrangement uses TRBV10-3 and TRBJ1-2; TRBD1 matches 8 bases. Germline CDR1 reads ENHRY; CDR2 reads SYGVKD. This CDR3 comprises 13 residues. V trimming: 10 bases; J trimming: 6 bases; junction bases outside the gene matches: 10. The CDR3: CATRSQDRDGYTF. DNA for the CDR3: TGTGCCACACGATCTCAGGACAGGGATGGCTACACCTTC.

The V call is TRBV28, the J call TRBJ2-7, with 9 bases aligning to TRBD1. The CDR3 totals 16 residues. After removal of 8 bases from V and 2 bases from J, the junction contained 13 bases not matched to a gene. CDR1 is MDHEN and CDR2 is SYDVKM in the germline V gene. CDR3 DNA: TGTGCCAGCCGAACCCCCGGGACAGGGCCCACCTACGAGCAGTACTTC. Protein sequence: CASRTPGTGPTYEQYF.

The chain carries TRBV10-3 and TRBJ2-2; maybe TRBD2 (6 bases). The CDR3 loop spans 15 amino acids. V lost 0 bases, J lost 7 bases, and 12 bases lay in between. CDR1 and CDR2 (germline): ENHRY, SYGVKD. The CDR3 protein is CAISESGGKDGELFF. The CDR3 region has the DNA TGTGCCATCAGTGAGTCCGGGGGAAAGGACGGGGAGCTGTTTTTT.

This rearrangement joins TRBV27 to TRBJ2-7; perhaps TRBD2 as D (6 bases). Trimming took off 6 bases at V and 3 bases at J, with 12 bases between the two ends. This CDR3 has 13 amino acids. From germline, CDR1 is MNHEY and CDR2 SMNVEV (reference sequence). The CDR3: CASRKDYDYEQYF. CDR3 coding DNA: TGTGCCAGCAGGAAGGACTACGACTACGAGCAGTACTTC.

As DNA, the CDR3 is TGTGCCAGCAGCTCCTACGGGGGTAACTGGAGAAACACCATATATTTT. Translated: CASSSYGGNWRNTIYF. The chain employs TRBV7-9 and TRBJ1-3; D possibly corresponds to TRBD1 (5 bases). Trimming cost V 4 bases and J 5 bases, with 18 bases left between them. Germline assignment: CDR1 SEHNR and CDR2 FQNEAQ (reference sequence). The CDR3 extends over 16 amino acids.

This chain joins TRBV7-9 and TRBJ2-1; TRBD2 matches 8 bases. Germline-derived CDR1 and CDR2 are SEHNR and FQNEAQ (reference sequence). J gave up 1 base and V 5 bases, and 4 bases lay outside the gene matches. The CDR3 extends over 15 amino acids. CDR3 DNA: TGTGCCAGCAGCCTTAGCGGGATATCCTACAATGAGCAGTTCTTC. It codes for CASSLSGISYNEQFF.

The chain joins TRBV18 to TRBJ2-7; D call uncertain. V was pared by 3 bases and J by 4 bases, with 10 bases between. Germline values: CDR1 KGHSH, CDR2 LQKENI. The CDR3 sequence is 13 residues long. The CDR3 coding sequence is TGTGCCAGCTCACCTTTCACCGGGTACGAGCAGTACTTC. The encoded protein is CASSPFTGYEQYF.

V and J are TRBV2 and TRBJ1-1, with D possibly TRBD1 on 5 matching bases. Germline values: CDR1 SNHLY, CDR2 FYNNEI. The length of the CDR3 is 14 residues. The V gene lost 6 bases and the J gene lost 5 bases, with 16 bases spanning the gap. DNA for the CDR3: TGTGCCAGCAGGGGGCAGGGAGGTTCGACTGAAGCTTTCTTT. It specifies CASRGQGGSTEAFF.

This chain links TRBV5-4 with TRBJ1-1, with D perhaps matching TRBD1 (5 bases). The germline CDR1 and CDR2 sequences are SGHNT and YYREEE (reference sequence). This CDR3 is built from 14 residues. V lost 5 bases to trimming and J lost 1 base, with 12 bases between them. The CDR3 loop is CASRQDKANTEAFF. In DNA form, the CDR3 reads TGTGCCAGCAGACAGGACAAAGCGAACACTGAAGCTTTCTTT. Variable domain in full (rest from reference TRBV5-4 and TRBJ1-1): ETGVTQSPTHLIKTRGQQVTLRCSSQSGHNTVSWYQQALGQGPQFIFQYYREEENGRGNFPPRFSGLQFPNYSSELNVNALELDDSALYLCASRQDKANTEAFFGQGTRLTVV.

This chain links TRBV27 with TRBJ2-7, with 7 positions matching TRBD2. V lost 7 bases to trimming and J lost 6 bases; unmatched junction nucleotides: 15. CDR1 is MNHEY and CDR2 is SMNVEV in the germline V gene (reference sequence). The CDR3 extends over 15 amino acids. CDR3 sequence: CASNVRGRGAVEQYF. DNA for the CDR3: TGTGCCAGCAACGTACGCGGGAGAGGTGCTGTCGAGCAGTACTTC.

The chain couples TRBV27 to TRBJ2-5; D call uncertain. V gave up 6 bases and J gave up 7 bases, with 18 bases separating them. Germline V gene data show CDR1 as MNHEY and CDR2 as SMNVEV (reference sequence). CDR3 length: 14 residues. CDR3 sequence (DNA): TGTGCCAGCAGCCCTCCAACCGCGTCGGGGACCCAGTACTTC. It specifies CASSPPTASGTQYF.

The chain is built from TRBV15 and TRBJ2-3; TRBD2 might be the D (5 bases). Per the germline V gene, CDR1 is LNHNV and CDR2 is YYDKDF (reference sequence). V was shortened by 2 bases and J by 4 bases, with 10 bases between the two germline ends. This CDR3 has 14 amino acids. In DNA form, the CDR3 reads TGTGCCACCAGCAGACCGGAGGTAGCAGATACGCAGTATTTT. Translating it yields CATSRPEVADTQYF.

This chain joins TRBV7-8 and TRBJ2-2, with 11 bases lining up with TRBD2. Germline loops: CDR1 SGHVS, CDR2 FQNEAQ. The CDR3 totals 16 residues. Trimming removed 3 bases from V and 7 bases from J; junction bases left unmatched: 7. The CDR3 reads CASSFKSSGRHGELFF. The CDR3, as DNA: TGTGCCAGCAGCTTTAAGTCTAGCGGGAGGCACGGGGAGCTGTTTTTT. Drawing the rest from reference TRBV7-8 and TRBJ2-2, the complete variable domain is GAGVSQSPRYKVAKRGQDVALRCDPISGHVSLFWYQQALGQGPEFLTYFQNEAQLDKSGLPSDRFFAERPEGSVSTLKIQRTQQEDSAVYLCASSFKSSGRHGELFFGEGSRLTVL.

This clone showed up just once. The V gene is TRBV6-4, the J gene TRBJ2-1; 8 positions agree with TRBD1. Trimming removed 2 bases from V and 6 bases from J; junction bases left unmatched: 6. Germline V gives CDR1 MRHNA, CDR2 SNTAGT. This CDR3 contains 15 residues. The CDR3 DNA sequence: TGTGCCAGCAGTGACAAAGCTACAGGGGGCAATGAGCAGTTCTTC. It is translated as CASSDKATGGNEQFF.

The table lists this clone with a count of one. The chain employs TRBV28 and TRBJ2-7, with 7 nucleotides matching TRBD2. Germline CDR1 MDHEN, CDR2 SYDVKM. J gave up 5 bases and V 3 bases, and 16 bases lay outside the gene matches. The CDR3 spans 17 residues. CDR3: CASSFAGSREMPHEQYF. For the CDR3, the DNA is TGTGCCAGCAGTTTTGCTGGGTCGCGGGAGATGCCCCACGAGCAGTACTTC. Complete variable domain (other parts from reference TRBV28 and TRBJ2-7): DVKVTQSSRYLVKRTGEKVFLECVQDMDHENMFWYRQDPGLGLRLIYFSYDVKMKEKGDIPEGYSVSREKKERFSLILESASTNQTSMYLCASSFAGSREMPHEQYFGPGTRLTVT.

The chain carries TRBV28 and TRBJ2-7, with 8 nucleotides matching TRBD2. Germline CDR1 reads MDHEN; CDR2 reads SYDVKM. The CDR3 is 16 amino acids. J gave up 2 bases and V 1 base, and 7 bases lay outside the gene matches. Here the CDR3 reads CASSLYAGGDAYEQYF. CDR3 sequence (DNA): TGTGCCAGCAGTTTATATGCGGGAGGCGATGCCTACGAGCAGTACTTC.

J is TRBJ2-2 and V is TRBV7-9; TRBD2 might be the D (6 bases). In germline, CDR1 is SEHNR, CDR2 FQNEAQ (reference sequence). V lost 5 bases and J 0 bases, leaving 16 bases between the germline ends. CDR3 size: 17 residues. The CDR3 loop is CASSRGGWGANTGELFF. CDR3 nucleotides: TGTGCCAGCAGCCGCGGAGGGTGGGGCGCGAACACCGGGGAGCTGTTTTTT.

The CDR3 coding sequence is TGCGCCAGCAGTGGCGGGCGGTCGCCCATGAACACTGAAGCTTTCTTT. It encodes CASSGGRSPMNTEAFF. The rearrangement joins TRBV10-1 to TRBJ1-1; D is unclear. The CDR3 extends over 16 amino acids. Germline V gene data show CDR1 as WNHNN and CDR2 as SYGVQD (reference sequence). Trimming stripped 4 bases from V and 0 bases from J, with 15 bases between.

This clone was recorded once. V is TRBV29-1 and J is TRBJ2-2; 7 bases are a match to TRBD2. V trimming: 7 bases; J trimming: 4 bases; junction bases outside the gene matches: 6. The CDR3 is 13 amino acids. Germline V gene data show CDR1 as SQVTM and CDR2 as ANQGSEA. CDR3 nucleotide sequence: TGCAGCGCCTGGGGGGGAGTCACCGGGGAGCTGTTTTTT. Its protein product is CSAWGGVTGELFF.